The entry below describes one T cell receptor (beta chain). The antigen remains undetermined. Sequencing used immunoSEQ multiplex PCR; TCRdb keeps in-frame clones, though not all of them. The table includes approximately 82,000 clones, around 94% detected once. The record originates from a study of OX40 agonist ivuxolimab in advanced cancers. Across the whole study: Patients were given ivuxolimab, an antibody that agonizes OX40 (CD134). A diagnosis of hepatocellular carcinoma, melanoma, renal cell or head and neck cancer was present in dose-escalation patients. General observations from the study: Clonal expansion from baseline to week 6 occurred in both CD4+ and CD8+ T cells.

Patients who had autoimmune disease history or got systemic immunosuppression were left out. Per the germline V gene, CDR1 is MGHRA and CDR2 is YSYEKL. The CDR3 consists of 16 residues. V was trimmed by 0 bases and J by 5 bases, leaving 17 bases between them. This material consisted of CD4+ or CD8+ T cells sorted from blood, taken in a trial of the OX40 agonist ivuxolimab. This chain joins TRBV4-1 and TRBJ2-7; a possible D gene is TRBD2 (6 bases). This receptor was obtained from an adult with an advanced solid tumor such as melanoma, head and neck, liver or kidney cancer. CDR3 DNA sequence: TGCGCCAGCAGCCAAGATGGGCAGGGAGGAAGGAACGAGCAGTACTTC. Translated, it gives CASSQDGQGGRNEQYF.